This entry describes one T cell receptor beta chain. This CDR3 has 18 amino acids. The V gene's germline CDR1 is KGHSH and CDR2 LQKENI. Germline trimming cut 6 bases from V and 4 bases from J; bases unmatched to any gene: 19. The source of the sample is a study of blood T cell repertoires in COVID-19. Study summary: T cells, B-cell-depleted T cells, or PBMCs provided the cDNA or gDNA that served as material.

TCRdb's copy holds only in-frame clones and misses some; the assay was immunoSEQ multiplex PCR. The sample yields about 210,000 clones, around 90% seen once. Input material: PBMCs or T cells enriched from blood (not recorded which). The sequence was collected from a man aged 30 to 45 who had recovered from COVID-19. The rearrangement joins TRBV18 to TRBJ2-5; TRBD1 agrees at 8 bases. Written as DNA, the CDR3 is TGTGCCAGCTCCTCACTCATCTCGTTGGACAGGGATTTAGAGACCCAGTACTTC. It translates to CASSSLISLDRDLETQYF.